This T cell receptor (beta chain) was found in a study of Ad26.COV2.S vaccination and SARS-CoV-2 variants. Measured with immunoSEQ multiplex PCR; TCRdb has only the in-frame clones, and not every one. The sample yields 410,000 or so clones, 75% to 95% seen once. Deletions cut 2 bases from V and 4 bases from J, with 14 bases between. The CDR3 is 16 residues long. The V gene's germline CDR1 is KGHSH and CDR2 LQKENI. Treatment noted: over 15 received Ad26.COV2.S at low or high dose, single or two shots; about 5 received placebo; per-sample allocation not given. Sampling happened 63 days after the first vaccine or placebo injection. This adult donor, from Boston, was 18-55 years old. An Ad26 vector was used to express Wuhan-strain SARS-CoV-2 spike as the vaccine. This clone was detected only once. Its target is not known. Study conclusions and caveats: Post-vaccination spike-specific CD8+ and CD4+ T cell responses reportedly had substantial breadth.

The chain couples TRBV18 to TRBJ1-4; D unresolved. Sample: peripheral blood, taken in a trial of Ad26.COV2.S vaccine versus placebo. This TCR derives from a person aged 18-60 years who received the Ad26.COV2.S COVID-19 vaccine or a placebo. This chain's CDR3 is CASSPVRQKGNEKLFF. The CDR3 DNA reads TGTGCCAGCTCACCAGTAAGGCAGAAGGGTAATGAAAAACTGTTTTTT.